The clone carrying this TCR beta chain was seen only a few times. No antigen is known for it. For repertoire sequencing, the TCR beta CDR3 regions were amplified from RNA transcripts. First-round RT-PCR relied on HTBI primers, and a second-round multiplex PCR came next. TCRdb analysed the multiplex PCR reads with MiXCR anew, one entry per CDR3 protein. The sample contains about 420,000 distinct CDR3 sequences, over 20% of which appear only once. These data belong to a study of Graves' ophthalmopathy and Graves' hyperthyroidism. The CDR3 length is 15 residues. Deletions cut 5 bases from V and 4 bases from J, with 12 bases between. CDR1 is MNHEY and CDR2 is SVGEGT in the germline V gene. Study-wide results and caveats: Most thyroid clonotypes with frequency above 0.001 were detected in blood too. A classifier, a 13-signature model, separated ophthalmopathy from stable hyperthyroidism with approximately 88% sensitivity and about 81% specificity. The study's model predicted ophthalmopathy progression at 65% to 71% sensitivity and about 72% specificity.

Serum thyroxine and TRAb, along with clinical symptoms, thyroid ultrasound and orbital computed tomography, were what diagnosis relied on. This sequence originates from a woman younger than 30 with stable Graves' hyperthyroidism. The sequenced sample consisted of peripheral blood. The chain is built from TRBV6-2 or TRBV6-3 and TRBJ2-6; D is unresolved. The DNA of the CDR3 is TGTGCCAGCAGTAGAAGGGTATCAGGGGCCAACGTCCTGACTTTC. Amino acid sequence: CASSRRVSGANVLTF.